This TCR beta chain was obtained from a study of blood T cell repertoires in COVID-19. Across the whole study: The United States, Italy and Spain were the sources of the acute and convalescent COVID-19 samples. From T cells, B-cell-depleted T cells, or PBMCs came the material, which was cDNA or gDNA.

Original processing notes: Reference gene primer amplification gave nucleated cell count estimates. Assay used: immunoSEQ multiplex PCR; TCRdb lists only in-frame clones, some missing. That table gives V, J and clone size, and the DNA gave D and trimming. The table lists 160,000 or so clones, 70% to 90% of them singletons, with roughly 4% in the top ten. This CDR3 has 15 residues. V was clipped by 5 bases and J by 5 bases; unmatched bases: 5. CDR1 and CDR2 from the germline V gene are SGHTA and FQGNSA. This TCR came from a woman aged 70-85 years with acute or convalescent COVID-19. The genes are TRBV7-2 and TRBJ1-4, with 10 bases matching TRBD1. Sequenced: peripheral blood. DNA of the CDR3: TGTGCCAGCAGCCCGAGACAGGGGGCGAATGAAAAACTGTTTTTT. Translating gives CASSPRQGANEKLFF. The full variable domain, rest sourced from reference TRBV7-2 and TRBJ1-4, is GAGVSQSPSNKVTEKGKDVELRCDPISGHTALYWYRQSLGQGLEFLIYFQGNSAPDKSGLPSDRFSAERTGGSVSTLTIQRTQQEDSAVYLCASSPRQGANEKLFFGSGTQLSVL.